A selection of T cell receptor beta chains follows, all from one sample in a study of T cells after yellow fever vaccination. TCRdb ran MiXCR on the 5' RACE reads and lists one entry per CDR3 protein. This sample carries 340,000 or so distinct CDR3 sequences, roughly an eighth of them seen once, and the ten largest clones take roughly 3%. The sample was CD4+ T cells sorted from PBMCs, taken 15 days after the yellow fever booster vaccination. These receptors were taken from a man younger than 35 who received the YFV17D yellow fever vaccine. The conserved cysteine and the conserved F or W are not part of the CDR3 here.

TRBJ1-4,TRBV4-3,ASSQQTGEKLF
TRBJ1-1,TRBV7-2,ASSLEADREAF
TRBJ1-1,TRBV7-3,ASSVTGSGNTEAF
TRBJ2-7,TRBV6-1,CSGWDQGQQY
TRBJ1-2,TRBV2,ASSETGAGSYGYT
TRBJ1-2,TRBV20-1,SARAQALDET
TRBJ2-1,TRBV7-2,ASSSNRDKYNEQF
TRBJ2-2,TRBV5-1,ASSYLQGATGELF
TRBJ1-3,TRBV28,ASSPPGTGGNTIY
TRBJ2-5,TRBV2,ASTGGGTRDQETQY
TRBJ1-4,TRBV6-5,ASRTRQGGSEKLF
TRBJ2-2,TRBV9,ASSGTGGYSGELF
TRBJ2-6,TRBV5-1,ASSLGQDSGANVLT
TRBJ2-1,TRBV6-1,ASSEGAGDEQF
TRBJ1-6,TRBV7-2,ASSFADRGSYNSPLH
TRBJ2-2,TRBV7-9,ASSLEIAGNTGELF
TRBJ1-1,TRBV20-1,SARDGSRANTEAF
TRBJ2-1,TRBV6-2/TRBV6-3,ASSTGTPQF
TRBJ2-1,TRBV5-4,ASSKAGTPSYNEQF
TRBJ1-2,TRBV10-3,AISLNYGYT
TRBJ2-2,TRBV29-1,SVLQGPGELF
TRBJ1-1,TRBV29-1,SVGRGFGNTEAF
TRBJ2-4,TRBV10-3,AISESPASGGAKNIQY